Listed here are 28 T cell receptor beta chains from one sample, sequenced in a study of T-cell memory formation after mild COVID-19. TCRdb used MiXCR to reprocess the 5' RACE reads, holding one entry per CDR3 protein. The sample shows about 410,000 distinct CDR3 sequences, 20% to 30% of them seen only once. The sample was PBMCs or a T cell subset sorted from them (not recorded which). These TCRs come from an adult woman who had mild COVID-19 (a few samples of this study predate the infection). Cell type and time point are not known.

The CDR3 DNA reads as TGCGCCAGCAGGGGCGGGGCGGTCTCCTACAATGAGCAGTTCTTC. Translation: CASRGGAVSYNEQFF. This sequence joins TRBV5-1 and TRBJ2-1; possibly TRBD2 for D (6 bases). Germline CDR1 SGHRS, CDR2 YFSETQ. The CDR3 covers 15 residues. Trimming took off 5 bases at V and 0 bases at J, with 12 bases between the two ends.

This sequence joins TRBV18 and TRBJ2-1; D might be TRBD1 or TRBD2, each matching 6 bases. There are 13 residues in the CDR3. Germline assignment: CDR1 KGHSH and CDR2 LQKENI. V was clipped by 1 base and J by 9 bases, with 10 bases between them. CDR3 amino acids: CASSPLQGGEQFF. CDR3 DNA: TGTGCCAGCTCACCACTACAGGGAGGTGAGCAGTTCTTC.

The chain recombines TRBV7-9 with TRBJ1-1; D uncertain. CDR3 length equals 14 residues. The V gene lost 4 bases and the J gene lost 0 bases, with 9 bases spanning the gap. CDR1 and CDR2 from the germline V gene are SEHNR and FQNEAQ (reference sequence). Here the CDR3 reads CASSSTVLNTEAFF. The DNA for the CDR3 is TGTGCCAGCAGCTCCACCGTTCTGAACACTGAAGCTTTCTTT. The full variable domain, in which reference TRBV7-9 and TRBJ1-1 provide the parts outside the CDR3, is DTGVSQNPRHKITKRGQNVTFRCDPISEHNRLYWYRQTLGQGPEFLTYFQNEAQLEKSRLLSDRFSAERPKGSFSTLEIQRTEQGDSAMYLCASSSTVLNTEAFFGQGTRLTVV.

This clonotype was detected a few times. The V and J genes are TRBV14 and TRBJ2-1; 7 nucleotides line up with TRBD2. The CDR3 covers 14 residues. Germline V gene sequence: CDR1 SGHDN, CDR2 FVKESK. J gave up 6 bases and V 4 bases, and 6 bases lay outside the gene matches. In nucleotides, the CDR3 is TGTGCCAGCAGCCGCCGAGGACTAGTCAATGAGCAGTTCTTC. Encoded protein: CASSRRGLVNEQFF.

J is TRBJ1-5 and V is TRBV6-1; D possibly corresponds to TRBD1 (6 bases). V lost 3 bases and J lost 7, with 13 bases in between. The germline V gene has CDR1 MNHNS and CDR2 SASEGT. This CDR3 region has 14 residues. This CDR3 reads CASSEVTGRQPQHF. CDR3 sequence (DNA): TGTGCCAGCAGTGAGGTAACAGGGAGGCAGCCCCAGCATTTT.

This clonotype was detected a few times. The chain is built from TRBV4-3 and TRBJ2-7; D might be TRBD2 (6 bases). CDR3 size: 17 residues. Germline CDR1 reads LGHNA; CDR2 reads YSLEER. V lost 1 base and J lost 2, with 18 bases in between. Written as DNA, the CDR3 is TGCGCCAGCAGCCAAGTCGGAGGGGCCCTGGGAACCTACGAGCAGTACTTC. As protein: CASSQVGGALGTYEQYF.

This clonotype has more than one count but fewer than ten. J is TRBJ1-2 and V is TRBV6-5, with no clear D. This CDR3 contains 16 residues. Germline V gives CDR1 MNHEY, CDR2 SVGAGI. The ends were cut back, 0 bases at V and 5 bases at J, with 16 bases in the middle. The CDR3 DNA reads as TGTGCCAGCAGTTACTCCCACGTTGGCGGGTTGTATGGCTACACCTTC. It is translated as CASSYSHVGGLYGYTF.

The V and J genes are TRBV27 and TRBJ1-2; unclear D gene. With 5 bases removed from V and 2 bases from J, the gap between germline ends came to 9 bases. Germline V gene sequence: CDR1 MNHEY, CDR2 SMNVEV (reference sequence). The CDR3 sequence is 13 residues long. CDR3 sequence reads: CASSPFKNYGYTF. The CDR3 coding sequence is TGTGCCAGCAGTCCCTTCAAAAACTATGGCTACACCTTC.

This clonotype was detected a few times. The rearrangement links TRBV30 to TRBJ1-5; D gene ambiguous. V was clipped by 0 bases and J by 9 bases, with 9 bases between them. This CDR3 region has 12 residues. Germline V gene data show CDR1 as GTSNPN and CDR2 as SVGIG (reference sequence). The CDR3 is CAWSVLSRPQHF. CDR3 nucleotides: TGTGCCTGGAGTGTACTGTCCCGGCCCCAGCATTTT.

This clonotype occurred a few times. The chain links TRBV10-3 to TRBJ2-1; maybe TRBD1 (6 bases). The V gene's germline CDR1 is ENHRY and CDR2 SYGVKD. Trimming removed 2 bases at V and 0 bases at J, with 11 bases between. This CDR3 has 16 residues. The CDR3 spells CAISENRVSSYNEQFF. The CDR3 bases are TGTGCCATCAGTGAGAACAGGGTTAGCTCCTACAATGAGCAGTTCTTC.

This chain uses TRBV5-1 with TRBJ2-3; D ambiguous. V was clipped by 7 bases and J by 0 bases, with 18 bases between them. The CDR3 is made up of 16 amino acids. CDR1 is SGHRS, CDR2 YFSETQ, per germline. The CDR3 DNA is TGCGCCAGCGGGTGGGCGCTCTCCGATAGCACAGATACGCAGTATTTT. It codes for CASGWALSDSTDTQYF.

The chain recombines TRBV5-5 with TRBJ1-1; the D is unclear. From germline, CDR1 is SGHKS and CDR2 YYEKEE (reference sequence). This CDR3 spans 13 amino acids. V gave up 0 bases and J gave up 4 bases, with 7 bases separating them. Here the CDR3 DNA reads TGTGCCAGCAGCTTGGGATGGGGCACTGAAGCTTTCTTT. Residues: CASSLGWGTEAFF.

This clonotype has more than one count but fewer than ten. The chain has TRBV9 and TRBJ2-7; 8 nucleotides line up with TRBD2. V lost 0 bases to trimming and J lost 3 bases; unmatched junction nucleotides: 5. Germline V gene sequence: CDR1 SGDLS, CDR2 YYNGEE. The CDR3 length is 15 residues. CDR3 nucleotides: TGTGCCAGCAGCGTAGGGAGTAGCGGGAACTACGAGCAGTACTTC. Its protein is CASSVGSSGNYEQYF.

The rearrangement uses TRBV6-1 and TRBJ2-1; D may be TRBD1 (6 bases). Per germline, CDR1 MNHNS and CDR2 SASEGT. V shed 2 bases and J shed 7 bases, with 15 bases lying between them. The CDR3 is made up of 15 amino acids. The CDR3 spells CASSEPGTRSNEQFF. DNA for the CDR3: TGTGCCAGCAGTGAACCCGGGACACGGTCTAATGAGCAGTTCTTC.

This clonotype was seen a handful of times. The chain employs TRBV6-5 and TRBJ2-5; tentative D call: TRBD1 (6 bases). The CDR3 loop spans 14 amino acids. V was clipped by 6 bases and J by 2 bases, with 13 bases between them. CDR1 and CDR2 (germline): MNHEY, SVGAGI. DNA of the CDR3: TGTGCCAGCAGCTCCGGGACACTTCAAGAGACCCAGTACTTC. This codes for CASSSGTLQETQYF.

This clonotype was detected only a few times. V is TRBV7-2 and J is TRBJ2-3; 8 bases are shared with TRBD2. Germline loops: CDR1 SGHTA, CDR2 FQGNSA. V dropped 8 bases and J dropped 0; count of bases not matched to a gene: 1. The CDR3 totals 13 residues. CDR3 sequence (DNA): TGTGCCAGCCCTAGCGGGAGCACAGATACGCAGTATTTT. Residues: CASPSGSTDTQYF.

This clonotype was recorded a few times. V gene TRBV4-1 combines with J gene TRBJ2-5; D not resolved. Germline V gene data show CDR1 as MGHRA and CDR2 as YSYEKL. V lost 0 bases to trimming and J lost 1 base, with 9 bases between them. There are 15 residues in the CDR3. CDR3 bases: TGCGCCAGCAGCCAAGATCCCTACAGCCAAGAGACCCAGTACTTC. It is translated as CASSQDPYSQETQYF.

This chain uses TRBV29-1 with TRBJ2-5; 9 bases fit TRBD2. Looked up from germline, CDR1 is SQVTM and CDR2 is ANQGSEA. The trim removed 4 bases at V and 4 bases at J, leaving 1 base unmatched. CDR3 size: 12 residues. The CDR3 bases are TGCAGCGTTGTGCGGGGGGGAGAGACCCAGTACTTC. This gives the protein CSVVRGGETQYF.

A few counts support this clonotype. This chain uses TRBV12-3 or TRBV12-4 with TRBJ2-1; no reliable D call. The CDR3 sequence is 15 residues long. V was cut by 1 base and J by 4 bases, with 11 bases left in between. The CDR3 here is CASSLDAVRYNEQFF. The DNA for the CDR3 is TGTGCCAGCAGTTTAGATGCGGTTCGATACAATGAGCAGTTCTTC.

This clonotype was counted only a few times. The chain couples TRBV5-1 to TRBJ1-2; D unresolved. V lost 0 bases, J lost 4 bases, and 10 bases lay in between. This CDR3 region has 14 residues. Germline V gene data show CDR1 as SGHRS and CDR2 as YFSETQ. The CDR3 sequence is CASSLEPIGYGYTF. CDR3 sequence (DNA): TGCGCCAGCAGCTTGGAACCAATCGGCTATGGCTACACCTTC. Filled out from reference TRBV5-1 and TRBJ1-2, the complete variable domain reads KAGVTQTPRYLIKTRGQQVTLSCSPISGHRSVSWYQQTPGQGLQFLFEYFSETQRNKGNFPGRFSGRQFSNSRSEMNVSTLELGDSALYLCASSLEPIGYGYTFGSGTRLTVV.

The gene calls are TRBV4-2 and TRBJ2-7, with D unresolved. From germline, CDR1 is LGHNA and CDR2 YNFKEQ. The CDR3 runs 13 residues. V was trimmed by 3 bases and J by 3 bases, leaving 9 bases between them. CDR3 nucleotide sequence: TGTGCCAGCAGCCATGTACAAAGCTACGAGCAGTACTTC. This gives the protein CASSHVQSYEQYF.

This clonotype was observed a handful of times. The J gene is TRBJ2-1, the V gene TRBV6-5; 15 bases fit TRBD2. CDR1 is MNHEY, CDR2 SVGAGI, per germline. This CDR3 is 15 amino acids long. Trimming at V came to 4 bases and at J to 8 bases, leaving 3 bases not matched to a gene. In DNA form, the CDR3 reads TGTGCCAGCAGTTCAGGACTAGCGGGAGGGGATGAGCAGTTCTTC. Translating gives CASSSGLAGGDEQFF.

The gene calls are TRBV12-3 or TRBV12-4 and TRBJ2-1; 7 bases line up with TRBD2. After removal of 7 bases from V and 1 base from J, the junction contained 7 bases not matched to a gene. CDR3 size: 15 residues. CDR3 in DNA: TGTGCCAGCACCCCCTGGGGGGGGTCCTACAATGAGCAGTTCTTC. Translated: CASTPWGGSYNEQFF.

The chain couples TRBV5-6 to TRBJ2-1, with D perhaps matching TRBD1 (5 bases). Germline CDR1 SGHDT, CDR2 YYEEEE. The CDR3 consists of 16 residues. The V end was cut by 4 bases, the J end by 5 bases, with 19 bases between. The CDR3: CASSPAWGYLHNEQFF. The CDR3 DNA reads TGTGCCAGCAGCCCAGCCTGGGGCTACCTACACAATGAGCAGTTCTTC.

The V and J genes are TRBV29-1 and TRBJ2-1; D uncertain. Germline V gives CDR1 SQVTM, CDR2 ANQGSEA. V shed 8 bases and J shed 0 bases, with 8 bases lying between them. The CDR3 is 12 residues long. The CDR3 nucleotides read TGCAGCCTACAGAGCTCCTACAATGAGCAGTTCTTC. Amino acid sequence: CSLQSSYNEQFF.

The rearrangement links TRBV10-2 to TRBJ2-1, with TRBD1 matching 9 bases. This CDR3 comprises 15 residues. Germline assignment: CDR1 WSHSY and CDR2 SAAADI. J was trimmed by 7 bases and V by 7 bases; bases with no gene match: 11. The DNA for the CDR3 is TGCGCCAGCAAGAACCCCGGGACAGGGCCTAATGAGCAGTTCTTC. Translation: CASKNPGTGPNEQFF.

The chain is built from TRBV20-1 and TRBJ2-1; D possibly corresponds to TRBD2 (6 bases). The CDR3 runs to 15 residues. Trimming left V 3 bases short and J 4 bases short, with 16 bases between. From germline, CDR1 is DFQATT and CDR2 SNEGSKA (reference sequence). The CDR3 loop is CSASSGEPAYNEQFF. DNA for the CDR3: TGCAGTGCTAGTTCGGGGGAACCGGCTTACAATGAGCAGTTCTTC.

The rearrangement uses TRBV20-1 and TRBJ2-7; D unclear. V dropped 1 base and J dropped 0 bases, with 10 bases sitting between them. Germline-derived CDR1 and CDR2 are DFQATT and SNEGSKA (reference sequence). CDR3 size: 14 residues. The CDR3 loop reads CSARVGSDSYEQYF. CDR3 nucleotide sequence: TGCAGTGCTAGAGTCGGCTCCGACTCCTACGAGCAGTACTTC.